This T cell receptor (beta chain) appears in the sequencing data of a study of T cells in Graves' hyperthyroidism and ophthalmopathy. Regarding the study as a whole: Blood also contained most expanded thyroid clonotypes above 0.001. Separating ophthalmopathy from stable hyperthyroidism was achieved by a 13 V-J model.

Using RNA transcripts as the source, TCR beta CDR3 regions were amplified. In the first-round RT-PCR of the TCR CDR3, the HTBI primer set was used. TCRdb itself ran the multiplex PCR reads through MiXCR, one entry per CDR3 protein. The sample shows a few hundred thousand distinct CDR3 sequences, approximately 44% of them seen only once. Looked up from germline, CDR1 is SEHNR and CDR2 is FQNEAQ (reference sequence). Trimming took off 5 bases at V and 6 bases at J, with 19 bases between the two ends. CDR3 size: 15 residues. With regard to this clonotype: Its cognate antigen is unknown.

The source is a woman between 18 and 29 years old with Graves' hyperthyroidism. The chain combines TRBV7-9 with TRBJ1-1, with D possibly being TRBD1 (6 bases). Input material: peripheral blood or thyroid tissue (not recorded which). The CDR3, as DNA: TGTGCCAGCAGCCGAGGGGACATTAGTGGGGCTGAAGCTTTCTTT. Translation gives CASSRGDISGAEAFF.